The entry that follows covers one TCR beta chain sequence. Its target is unknown. Trimming removed 2 bases at V and 7 bases at J, with 14 bases between. Per the germline V gene, CDR1 is MNHEY and CDR2 is SVGAGI. The CDR3 length is 14 residues. The data were taken from a study of long-term antiretroviral therapy in people with HIV. Every HIV-positive participant received treatment in the United States. At the survey level, the v3.0 immunoSEQ assay was run. Each sample had sequencing targeting roughly 35,000-50,000 T-cell genomes. TCRdb's table, derived via immunoSEQ multiplex PCR, lists solely in-frame clones and lacks some. The sample shows tens of thousands of clones, 80% to 90% of them seen only once. Whole-study results and caveats: Repertoires looked antigen-experienced, with only a slight naive shift after ART. Nothing was known about ART adherence, viral resistance or changes in therapy.

Material: unsorted PBMCs, obtained roughly 2.8 years before starting antiretroviral therapy. This chain links TRBV6-5 with TRBJ1-1; a weak D match, TRBD1 (5 bases). The origin of this receptor is a woman in her twenties or thirties with HIV. CDR3 residues: CASSYLAQGGEAFF. The CDR3 nucleotides are TGTGCCAGCAGTTACCTTGCCCAGGGCGGTGAAGCTTTCTTT.